The clone carrying this T cell receptor (beta chain) is medium-sized by share. What it binds is unknown. The CDR3 runs 11 residues. The V gene's germline CDR1 is SGHRS and CDR2 YFSETQ. Trimming cost V 4 bases and J 5 bases, with 6 bases left between them. The data were taken from a study of spatial heterogeneity in lung cancer. Study-wide points: Tumor mutation count correlated with how many alpha and beta TCRs expanded intratumorally. Of the expanded TCRs, ubiquitous and regional counts tracked the counts of ubiquitous and regional nonsynonymous mutations, respectively.

The presence of a unique molecular identifier marked each TCR cDNA molecule. A single record per CDR3 protein comes from TCRdb applying MiXCR to the 5' RACE reads. Of roughly 7,400 distinct CDR3 sequences listed, less than 3.5% are singletons. The sample's time point: sample taken at primary tumor resection. From tumor, nontumor lung or frozen PBMC, whole RNA was taken unsorted for sequencing. Sequenced material: lung tumor tissue, taken at surgery. The chain is built from TRBV5-1 and TRBJ1-2; D unresolved. This clonotype was sampled from a male donor with early-stage non-small cell lung cancer. The CDR3: CASSEGYGYTF. In nucleotides, the CDR3 is TGCGCCAGCAGCGAGGGTTATGGCTACACCTTC.